These 14 T cell receptor beta chains came from one sample sequenced in a study of cytomegalovirus exposure and HLA in healthy donors. The PCR ran on 60 Vbeta and 13 Jbeta primers. Only in-frame clones appear in the TCRdb table, and some are missing; sequencing was by immunoSEQ multiplex PCR. This sample has some 120,000 clones; approximately 78% occur once, and the top ten carry approximately 6%. The specimen was PBMCs. The source of these receptors is a woman in her thirties or forties in good health and CMV-seronegative.

The chain is built from TRBV6-5 and TRBJ1-2; no reliable D call. The V end was cut by 7 bases, the J end by 8 bases, with 14 bases between. Germline CDR1 and CDR2: MNHEY and SVGAGI. The CDR3 has 12 residues. Here the CDR3 reads CASTSSTGGYTF. CDR3 in DNA: TGTGCCAGCACTTCGAGCACGGGGGGCTACACCTTC.

The rearrangement joins TRBV18 to TRBJ1-1; D is possibly TRBD1 (5 bases). This CDR3 is 15 amino acids long. V was cut by 6 bases and J by 4 bases, with 18 bases left in between. Germline V gene data show CDR1 as KGHSH and CDR2 as LQKENI. The CDR3 protein is CASSLSSDIPTEAFF. The CDR3 region has the DNA TGTGCCAGCTCGCTATCCTCGGACATCCCCACTGAAGCTTTCTTT. The full variable domain, in which reference TRBV18 and TRBJ1-1 provide the parts outside the CDR3, is NAGVMQNPRHLVRRRGQEARLRCSPMKGHSHVYWYRQLPEEGLKFMVYLQKENIIDESGMPKERFSAEFPKEGPSILRIQQVVRGDSAAYFCASSLSSDIPTEAFFGQGTRLTVV.

The chain carries TRBV5-6 and TRBJ2-7; 8 bases are a match to TRBD1. The CDR3 contains 14 residues. The germline gives CDR1 SGHDT, CDR2 YYEEEE. J gave up 1 base and V 1 base, and 1 base lay outside the gene matches. The DNA for the CDR3 is TGTGCCAGCAGCTTGTACAGGGGGTCCTACGAGCAGTACTTC. Translated: CASSLYRGSYEQYF.

This clone has a handful of counts. The rearrangement links TRBV10-3 to TRBJ2-1; TRBD2 matches at 11 bases. Germline V lookup: CDR1 ENHRY, CDR2 SYGVKD. Germline trimming cut 0 bases from V and 4 bases from J; bases unmatched to any gene: 2. This CDR3 comprises 16 residues. CDR3 in amino acids: CAISESTSGMYNEQFF. The CDR3 nucleotides are TGTGCCATCAGTGAGTCGACTAGCGGGATGTACAATGAGCAGTTCTTC.

The chain has TRBV19 and TRBJ1-4; no definite D call. Germline CDR1 reads LNHDA; CDR2 reads SQIVND (reference sequence). Between the trimmed V and J ends, which lost 8 bases and 10 bases, there was a span of 20 bases. The length of the CDR3 is 14 residues. The CDR3 sequence: CASCEEVVGGKLFF. CDR3 nucleotide sequence: TGTGCCAGTTGCGAGGAGGTCGTTGGAGGAAAACTGTTTTTT.

The chain is built from TRBV6-5 and TRBJ1-1; no reliable D call. CDR1 MNHEY and CDR2 SVGAGI come from the germline V gene. Trimming cost V 5 bases and J 0 bases, with 10 bases left between them. The CDR3 loop spans 14 amino acids. CDR3 coding DNA: TGTGCCAGCAGTACTGGACTTATGAACACTGAAGCTTTCTTT. Translated, it gives CASSTGLMNTEAFF.

The chain couples TRBV2 to TRBJ2-5, with TRBD2 matching 10 bases. The CDR3 is 13 amino acids. The V gene's germline CDR1 is SNHLY and CDR2 FYNNEI. The ends lost 6 bases at V and 3 bases at J; junction bases unmatched: 1. CDR3 in amino acids: CASSGLAEETQYF. CDR3 coding DNA: TGTGCCAGCAGCGGACTAGCGGAAGAGACCCAGTACTTC.

The chain is built from TRBV29-1 and TRBJ2-7; D may be TRBD1 (6 bases). The germline V and J ends were trimmed by 3 bases and 4 bases, with 13 bases remaining between them. The CDR3 contains 13 residues. CDR1 and CDR2 from the germline V gene are SQVTM and ANQGSEA. This chain's CDR3 is CSVDTGQKYEQYF. CDR3 nucleotide sequence: TGCAGCGTTGACACAGGACAGAAATACGAGCAGTACTTC.

J is TRBJ1-1 and V is TRBV19, with no clear D. V lost 7 bases to trimming and J lost 8 bases, with 11 bases between them. Per the germline V gene, CDR1 is LNHDA and CDR2 is SQIVND (reference sequence). The CDR3 is 11 residues long. The CDR3 DNA reads TGTGCCAGTATCAGACGCGGGGAAGCTTTCTTT. Its translation: CASIRRGEAFF.

Here the CDR3 DNA reads TGTGCCAGCAGCTTACCCCTGGGACGGGGGGCCACAGATACGCAGTATTTT. Its protein product is CASSLPLGRGATDTQYF. V gene TRBV7-9 combines with J gene TRBJ2-3; the D gene is possibly TRBD2 (7 bases). The CDR3 runs 17 residues. CDR1 and CDR2 (germline): SEHNR, FQNEAQ (reference sequence). Trimming pared 2 bases from V and 2 bases from J, leaving 17 bases between.

The sample holds a few counts of this clone. The chain joins TRBV21-1 to TRBJ1-1; TRBD1, the table's D call, was not compared with the DNA. TRBV21-1 is described as a pseudogene. The CDR3 consists of 17 residues. Written as DNA, the CDR3 is TGTGCCAGCAGCAAAGCGCAGAAGGACAGGGTCAACACTGAAGCTTTCTTT. It specifies CASSKAQKDRVNTEAFF.

The chain links TRBV5-1 to TRBJ2-7; 14 bases line up with TRBD2. The ends lost 2 bases at V and 7 bases at J; junction bases unmatched: 2. Germline CDR1 reads SGHRS; CDR2 reads YFSETQ. The CDR3 sequence is 14 residues long. The DNA for the CDR3 is TGCGCCAGCAGCTTTGGACTAGCGGGAGGTGAGCAGTACTTC. It is translated as CASSFGLAGGEQYF.

This chain connects TRBV10-1 to TRBJ2-4; TRBD2 is a possible D gene (6 bases). Trimming left V 6 bases short and J 8 bases short, with 14 bases between. The CDR3 covers 13 residues. Germline V lookup: CDR1 WNHNN, CDR2 SYGVQD (reference sequence). The CDR3 coding sequence is TGCGCCAGCAGCGACACAGGCGGGGACATTCAGTACTTC. Its translation is CASSDTGGDIQYF.

The V gene is TRBV28, the J gene TRBJ1-5, with 7 bases aligning to TRBD1. Germline V lookup: CDR1 MDHEN, CDR2 SYDVKM. Unmatched junction bases numbered 12, after V lost 6 bases and J lost 7 bases. This CDR3 spans 15 amino acids. The CDR3 DNA reads TGTGCCAGCAGCTCACCAGACAGGGCCCACCAGCCCCAGCATTTT. Its translation: CASSSPDRAHQPQHF. Drawing the rest from reference TRBV28 and TRBJ1-5, the complete variable domain is DVKVTQSSRYLVKRTGEKVFLECVQDMDHENMFWYRQDPGLGLRLIYFSYDVKMKEKGDIPEGYSVSREKKERFSLILESASTNQTSMYLCASSSPDRAHQPQHFGDGTRLSIL.